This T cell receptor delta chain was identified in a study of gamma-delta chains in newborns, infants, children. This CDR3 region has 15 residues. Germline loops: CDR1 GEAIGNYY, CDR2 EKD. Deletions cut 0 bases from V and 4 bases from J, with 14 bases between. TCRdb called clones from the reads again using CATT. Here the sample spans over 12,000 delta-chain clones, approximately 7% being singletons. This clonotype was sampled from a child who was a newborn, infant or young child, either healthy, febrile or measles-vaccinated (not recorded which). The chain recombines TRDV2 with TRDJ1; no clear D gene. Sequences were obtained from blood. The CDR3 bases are TGTGCCTGTGACACCGTCGGGTACGGGCTCGATAAACTCATCTTT. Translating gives CACDTVGYGLDKLIF.